This T cell receptor (beta chain) stems from a study of T cell repertoires in cytomegalovirus infection. About the research overall: Carrying CMV and the relevant HLA type showed in public TCR beta signatures. Regarding the study as a whole: Cumulative public TCR beta family frequency identified CMV carriers with the relevant HLA. Ex vivo responses were dominated by HLA-C-restricted CMV-specific TCR beta clonotypes.

Germline CDR1 is MGHDK and CDR2 is SYGVNS. This CDR3 spans 15 amino acids. As regards this clonotype: Its antigen is currently unknown. Sequence at one end of the junction differs from germline and may be a read error.

TCRdb processed the reads anew with MiXCR; each CDR3 protein has one entry. The sample contains around 180,000 distinct CDR3 sequences, 15% to 20% of which appear only once. The chain joins TRBV25-1 to TRBJ1-1, with D possibly TRBD1 on 5 matching bases. The clonotype was recovered from a human donor in good health (CMV status not recorded). Some clones in this sample may be carry-over from other donors' samples. The specimen sequenced was PBMCs. CDR3 sequence reads: CSSSGGGAGGTEAFF. CDR3 bases: TGTTCCAGCAGCGGGGGAGGGGCCGGGGGAACTGAAGCTTTCTTT.